Listed below are T cell receptor beta chains from one sample, sequenced in a study of Graves' ophthalmopathy and Graves' hyperthyroidism. TCRdb redid the calling of the multiplex PCR reads with MiXCR, one entry per CDR3 protein. Among about 700,000 distinct CDR3 sequences, 40% were seen once, and the ten largest hold 44%. Sequenced: peripheral blood. These receptors came from an adult man with Graves' ophthalmopathy. Both conserved end residues are part of each CDR3. The D gene is left open where the match is weak. Clone size appears in some rows only: once, few, many, or a class for an expanded clone.

j_call: TRBJ2-7; d_call: TRBD1; v_call: TRBV29-1; clone_size: many; cdr3_aa: CSAMDRVGEQYF; cdr3_nt: TGCAGCGCCATGGACAGGGTCGGCGAGCAGTACTTC
j_call: TRBJ2-7; d_call: NA; v_call: TRBV7-2; clone_size: NA; cdr3_aa: CASSQVREVDEQYF; cdr3_nt: TGTGCCAGCAGCCAGGTCAGGGAAGTCGACGAGCAGTACTTC
j_call: TRBJ1-1; d_call: NA; v_call: TRBV9; clone_size: NA; cdr3_aa: CASSPTPGNTEAFF; cdr3_nt: TGTGCCAGCAGCCCTACGCCGGGGAACACTGAAGCTTTCTTT
j_call: TRBJ1-2; d_call: NA; v_call: TRBV25-1; clone_size: NA; cdr3_aa: CASSYSTVYGYTF; cdr3_nt: TGTGCCAGCAGTTACTCGACAGTCTATGGCTACACCTTC
j_call: TRBJ1-1; d_call: TRBD1; v_call: TRBV12-3/TRBV12-4; clone_size: NA; cdr3_aa: CASSQGAGTGGTEAFF; cdr3_nt: TGTGCCAGCAGCCAAGGAGCCGGGACAGGGGGCACTGAAGCTTTCTTT
j_call: TRBJ1-1; d_call: NA; v_call: TRBV25-1; clone_size: many; cdr3_aa: CASSHEGGLAMLF; cdr3_nt: TGTGCCAGCAGCCACGAGGGGGGCCTAGCTATGCTCTTT
j_call: TRBJ2-5; d_call: NA; v_call: TRBV20-1; clone_size: few; cdr3_aa: CSARVPVPSEETQYF; cdr3_nt: TGCAGTGCTAGAGTGCCCGTACCCTCAGAAGAGACCCAGTACTTC
j_call: TRBJ1-6; d_call: TRBD1; v_call: TRBV2; clone_size: many; cdr3_aa: CASSERDSSYNSPLHF; cdr3_nt: TGTGCCAGCAGTGAACGGGACAGCTCCTATAATTCACCCCTCCACTTT
j_call: TRBJ2-2; d_call: NA; v_call: TRBV25-1; clone_size: few; cdr3_aa: CASSVPPGELFF; cdr3_nt: TGTGCCAGCAGTGTACCCCCCGGGGAGCTGTTTTTT
j_call: TRBJ2-5; d_call: NA; v_call: TRBV6-5; clone_size: few; cdr3_aa: CASSRKTQETQYF; cdr3_nt: TGTGCCAGCAGCCGTAAAACCCAAGAGACCCAGTACTTC
j_call: TRBJ1-5; d_call: NA; v_call: TRBV19; clone_size: NA; cdr3_aa: CASRSEGRGAGQPQHF; cdr3_nt: TGTGCCAGTAGATCCGAGGGCAGGGGAGCGGGACAGCCCCAGCATTTT
j_call: TRBJ1-2; d_call: TRBD1; v_call: TRBV6-6; clone_size: NA; cdr3_aa: CASTDRVGGYTF; cdr3_nt: TGTGCCAGCACCGACAGGGTTGGGGGCTACACCTTC
j_call: TRBJ1-1; d_call: NA; v_call: TRBV7-9; clone_size: few; cdr3_aa: CASSPGGKTEAFF; cdr3_nt: TGTGCCAGCAGTCCGGGGGGAAAAACTGAAGCTTTCTTT